This record covers a single T cell receptor (beta chain). Method: immunoSEQ multiplex PCR; TCRdb's copy keeps in-frame clones and lacks some. Counted here are 260,000 or so clones, roughly 86% occurring once; the ten biggest clones make up just under 9.5%. The data stem from a study of blood T cell repertoires in COVID-19. This clonotype was obtained from a man between 18 and 29 years old with active or convalescent COVID-19. The sequenced sample was peripheral blood.

The CDR3 nucleotides read TGTGCCAGCAGCTACCTTCCCCGGACAAGCGATACGCAGTATTTT. It translates to CASSYLPRTSDTQYF. The J gene is TRBJ2-3, the V gene TRBV7-6; D might be TRBD1 (5 bases). V was shortened by 4 bases and J by 6 bases, with 17 bases between the two germline ends. This CDR3 has 15 residues. Germline values: CDR1 SGHVS, CDR2 FNYEAQ.